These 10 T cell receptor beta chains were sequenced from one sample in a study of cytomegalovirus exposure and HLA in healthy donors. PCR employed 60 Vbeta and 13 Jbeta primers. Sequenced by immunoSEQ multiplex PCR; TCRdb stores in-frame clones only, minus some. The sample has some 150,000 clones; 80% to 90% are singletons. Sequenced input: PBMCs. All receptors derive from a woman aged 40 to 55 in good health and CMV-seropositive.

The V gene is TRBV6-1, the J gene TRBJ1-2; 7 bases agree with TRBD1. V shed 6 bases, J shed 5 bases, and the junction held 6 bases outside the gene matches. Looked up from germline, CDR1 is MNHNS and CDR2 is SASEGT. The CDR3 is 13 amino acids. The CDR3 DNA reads TGTGCCAGCAGAGTCGGACAGGCGTATGGCTACACCTTC. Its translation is CASRVGQAYGYTF.

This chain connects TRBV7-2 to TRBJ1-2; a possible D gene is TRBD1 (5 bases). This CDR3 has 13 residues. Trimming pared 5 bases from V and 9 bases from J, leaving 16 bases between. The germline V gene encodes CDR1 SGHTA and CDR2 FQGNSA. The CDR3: CASSPRAGGSYTF. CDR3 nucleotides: TGTGCCAGCAGCCCCCGGGCCGGGGGGAGCTACACCTTC.

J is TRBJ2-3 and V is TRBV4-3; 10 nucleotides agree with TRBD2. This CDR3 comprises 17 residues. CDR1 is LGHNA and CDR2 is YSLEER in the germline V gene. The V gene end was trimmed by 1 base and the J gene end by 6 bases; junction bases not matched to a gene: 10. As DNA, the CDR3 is TGCGCCAGCAGCCAAGCGGCTAGCGGGGGATATCGGGATACGCAGTATTTT. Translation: CASSQAASGGYRDTQYF.

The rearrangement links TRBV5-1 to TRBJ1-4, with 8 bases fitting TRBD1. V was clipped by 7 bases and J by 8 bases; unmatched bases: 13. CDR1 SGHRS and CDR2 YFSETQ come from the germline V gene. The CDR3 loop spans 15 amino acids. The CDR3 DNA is TGCGCCAGCGGATTCCAGGGGGCGGTGGGGGAAAAACTGTTTTTT. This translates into CASGFQGAVGEKLFF.

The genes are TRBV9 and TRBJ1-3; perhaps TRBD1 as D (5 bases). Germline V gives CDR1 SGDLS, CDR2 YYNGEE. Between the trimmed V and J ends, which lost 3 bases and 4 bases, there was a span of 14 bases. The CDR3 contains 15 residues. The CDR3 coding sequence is TGTGCCAGCAGCGAGGCCCCAGGGCACGGAAACACCATATATTTT. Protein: CASSEAPGHGNTIYF.

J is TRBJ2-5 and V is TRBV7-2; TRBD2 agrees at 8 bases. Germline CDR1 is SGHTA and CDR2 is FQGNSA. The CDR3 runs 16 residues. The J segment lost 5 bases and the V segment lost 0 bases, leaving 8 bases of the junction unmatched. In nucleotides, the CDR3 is TGTGCCAGCAGCTTAGCTTTATCGGGGGGGGGTGAGACCCAGTACTTC. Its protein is CASSLALSGGGETQYF.

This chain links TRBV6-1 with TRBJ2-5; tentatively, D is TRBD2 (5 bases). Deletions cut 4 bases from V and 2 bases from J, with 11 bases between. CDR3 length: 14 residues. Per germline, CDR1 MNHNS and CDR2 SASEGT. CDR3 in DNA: TGTGCCAGCAGTGGAGGGAGAGCTCAAGAGACCCAGTACTTC. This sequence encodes CASSGGRAQETQYF.

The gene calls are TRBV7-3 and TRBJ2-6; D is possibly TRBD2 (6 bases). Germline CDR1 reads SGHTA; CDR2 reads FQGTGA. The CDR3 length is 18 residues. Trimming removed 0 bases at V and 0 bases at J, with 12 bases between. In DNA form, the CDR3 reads TGTGCCAGCAGCTTAACAGTGTTCGGGGGCTCTGGGGCCAACGTCCTGACTTTC. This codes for CASSLTVFGGSGANVLTF.

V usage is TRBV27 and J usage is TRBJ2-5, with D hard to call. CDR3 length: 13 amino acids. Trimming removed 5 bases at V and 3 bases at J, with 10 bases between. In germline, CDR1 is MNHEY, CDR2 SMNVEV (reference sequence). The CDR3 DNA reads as TGTGCCAGCAGTCGAAGTCTAGAAGAGACCCAGTACTTC. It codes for CASSRSLEETQYF.

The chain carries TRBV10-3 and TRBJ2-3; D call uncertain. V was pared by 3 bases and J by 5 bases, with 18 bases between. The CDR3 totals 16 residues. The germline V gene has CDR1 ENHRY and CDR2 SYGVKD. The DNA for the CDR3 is TGTGCCATCAGTGAAAAGCACCCACCCCACAGAGATACGCAGTATTTT. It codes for CAISEKHPPHRDTQYF.